This TCR beta chain comes out of a study of blood T cell repertoires in COVID-19. Study in general: Material from acute and convalescent COVID-19 was sourced from the United States, Italy and Spain.

Authors' analysis steps: Reference gene primer amplification yielded estimated nucleated cell counts. TCRdb's table, derived via immunoSEQ multiplex PCR, lists solely in-frame clones and lacks some. The DNA was the basis for D and trimming; V, J and clone size are from that table. The sample has approximately 240,000 clones, approximately 83% seen once; the top ten hold 3% to 3.5%. This CDR3 has 14 amino acids. Trimming left V 6 bases short and J 4 bases short, with 15 bases between. From germline, CDR1 is MNHEY and CDR2 SMNVEV (reference sequence). This clone was seen a handful of times. The receptor's source is a woman aged 25 to 45 who had recovered from COVID-19. This chain connects TRBV27 to TRBJ2-5; D perhaps matches TRBD2 (6 bases). Sequencing was carried out using peripheral blood. For the CDR3, the DNA is TGTGCCAGCAGCTCAGGGAGGTTCCGAGAGACCCAGTACTTC. It is translated as CASSSGRFRETQYF.